Sequencing of this TCR beta chain was carried out in a study of cytomegalovirus exposure and HLA in healthy donors. V was trimmed by 2 bases and J by 4 bases, leaving 23 bases between them. In germline, CDR1 is MNHEY, CDR2 SMNVEV (reference sequence). The CDR3 is made up of 18 amino acids. Points from the study as a whole: Sequencing likely generated an artifact that appeared as a cluster of highly shared sequence variants. A later analysis revealed that TCR association rates differed between HLA loci, peaking at DRB1 and bottoming out at HLA-C. Most CMV-associated TCR beta chains were later found to appear HLA-restricted.

It was with 60 Vbeta and 13 Jbeta primers that the PCR ran. Only in-frame clones appear in the TCRdb table, and some are missing; sequencing was by immunoSEQ multiplex PCR. This repertoire shows approximately 44,000 clones, around 65% found once; its top ten account for roughly 9.4%. As regards this clone: What it recognizes is unknown.

The TCR sequence derives from a human donor in good health. The chain joins TRBV27 to TRBJ1-2; D unclear. Material for sequencing was PBMCs. CDR3 sequence reads: CASSLTPASGQQGYGYTF. The CDR3 DNA follows: TGTGCCAGCAGTTTAACCCCAGCCTCGGGTCAACAAGGCTATGGCTACACCTTC.